What follows describes a single TCR beta chain. This record comes from a study of control samples from healthy donors and cancer patients. Germline V gives CDR1 SGHDT, CDR2 YYEEEE. This CDR3 comprises 13 residues. Between the trimmed V and J ends, which lost 4 bases and 5 bases, there was a span of 10 bases. The method was immunoSEQ multiplex PCR; TCRdb's version includes in-frame clones alone and lacks a portion of them. The repertoire consists of 100,000 to 150,000 clones, with roughly 90% occurring once and the leading ten covering 2.1%. The chain couples TRBV5-6 to TRBJ1-5, with D possibly TRBD1 on 5 matching bases. The material sequenced was blood. The receptor was isolated from a woman between 50 and 59 years old in good health. CDR3 in amino acids: CASSAQGDQPQHF. CDR3 nucleotides: TGTGCCAGCAGCGCGCAGGGAGATCAGCCCCAGCATTTT.